These 27 T cell receptor beta chains came from one sample sequenced in a study of response to subunit inactivated influenza vaccine. TCRdb re-called the RT-PCR reads with MiXCR, one entry per CDR3 protein. The sample consists of hundreds of thousands of distinct CDR3 sequences, under 20% of them appearing once. Specimen: PBMCs from blood, collected less than 6 days after vaccination. These receptors came from a man aged 50 to 59 who received an inactivated influenza vaccine.

There are many counts of this clonotype. CDR3: CASSLELAGGSEQYF. DNA for the CDR3: TGTGCCAGCAGCTTAGAACTAGCGGGAGGGAGCGAGCAGTACTTC. This rearrangement joins TRBV7-2 to TRBJ2-7; 13 bases fit TRBD2. Germline V gene lookup returns CDR1 SGHTA and CDR2 FQGNSA. V shed 1 base and J 6 bases; nucleotides not matched to a gene: 3. This CDR3 is 15 amino acids long.

The rearrangement joins TRBV18 to TRBJ1-6; D call uncertain. The CDR3 runs to 14 residues. Germline loops: CDR1 KGHSH, CDR2 LQKENI. Trimming cost V 3 bases and J 7 bases, with 10 bases left between them. Written as DNA, the CDR3 is TGTGCCAGCTCACCGGACCCTCGCAATTCACCCCTCCACTTT. Residues: CASSPDPRNSPLHF.

The rearrangement links TRBV27 to TRBJ1-1, with D possibly TRBD1 on 6 matching bases. Germline-derived CDR1 and CDR2 are MNHEY and SMNVEV (reference sequence). V was clipped by 5 bases and J by 5 bases, with 18 bases between them. The CDR3 totals 15 residues. CDR3 residues: CASSAASGVRTEAFF. CDR3 nucleotide sequence: TGTGCCAGCAGTGCGGCCTCAGGGGTTAGGACTGAAGCTTTCTTT.

In this sample, this clonotype turned up a few times. The chain uses TRBV20-1 and TRBJ2-4; no reliable D call. The germline CDR1 and CDR2 sequences are DFQATT and SNEGSKA (reference sequence). V lost 6 bases to trimming and J lost 0 bases, with 3 bases between them. The CDR3 length is 11 residues. The CDR3 is CSAVAKNIQYF. CDR3 bases: TGCAGTGCGGTAGCCAAAAACATTCAGTACTTC.

The rearrangement joins TRBV6-5 to TRBJ2-1; 8 bases are shared with TRBD2. Trimming cost V 2 bases and J 5 bases; bases outside gene matches: 5. There are 15 residues in the CDR3. Germline V gene sequence: CDR1 MNHEY, CDR2 SVGAGI. CDR3 coding DNA: TGTGCCAGCAGTTACGTGTCGGGAGGGGACAATGAGCAGTTCTTC. Its protein product is CASSYVSGGDNEQFF.

The V call is TRBV5-6, the J call TRBJ1-5; TRBD1 might be the D (6 bases). V was shortened by 0 bases and J by 5 bases, with 9 bases between the two germline ends. Looked up from germline, CDR1 is SGHDT and CDR2 is YYEEEE. The CDR3 totals 14 residues. The CDR3 loop reads CASSLARGDQPQHF. The CDR3 DNA follows: TGTGCCAGCAGCTTGGCCAGGGGTGATCAGCCCCAGCATTTT.

The chain combines TRBV20-1 with TRBJ1-2; D uncertain. Germline CDR1 is DFQATT and CDR2 is SNEGSKA (reference sequence). V lost 3 bases and J lost 2, with 7 bases in between. The CDR3 loop spans 12 amino acids. The CDR3 coding sequence is TGCAGTGCTAGGTTGCTGAACTATGGCTACACCTTC. Amino acids: CSARLLNYGYTF.

This chain's CDR3 is CASSLGSGISYEQYF. For the CDR3, the DNA is TGCGCCAGCAGCTTGGGGTCAGGGATCTCCTACGAGCAGTACTTC. This chain connects TRBV5-1 to TRBJ2-7; maybe TRBD1 (5 bases). V was cut by 0 bases and J by 0 bases, with 10 bases left in between. Germline values: CDR1 SGHRS, CDR2 YFSETQ. The CDR3 covers 15 residues.

V and J are TRBV6-2 or TRBV6-3 and TRBJ2-1; 7 nucleotides line up with TRBD1. V lost 5 bases and J lost 10; bases outside the gene matches: 11. This CDR3 contains 14 residues. In germline, CDR1 is MNHEY, CDR2 SVGEGT. The CDR3 nucleotides are TGTGCCAGCAGTGACCCCCCGACAGGGAGAGAGCAGTTCTTC. Its translation: CASSDPPTGREQFF.

This chain joins TRBV6-2 or TRBV6-3 and TRBJ1-5; D ambiguous. There are 13 residues in the CDR3. The germline V and J ends were trimmed by 7 bases and 2 bases, with 9 bases remaining between them. Per the germline V gene, CDR1 is MNHEY and CDR2 is SVGEGT. The CDR3 spells CASTDLRNQPQHF. The CDR3 nucleotides read TGTGCCAGCACCGACCTACGCAATCAGCCCCAGCATTTT.

The V and J genes are TRBV20-1 and TRBJ2-1; a weak D match, TRBD2 (6 bases). Germline V gene data show CDR1 as DFQATT and CDR2 as SNEGSKA (reference sequence). Trimming shortened V by 0 bases and J by 9 bases, and 18 bases separated the two germline ends. The CDR3 totals 15 residues. CDR3 protein: CSARDPGGPGGEQFF. The CDR3 DNA sequence: TGCAGTGCTAGAGATCCTGGAGGGCCGGGCGGTGAGCAGTTCTTC.

Only a few counts were recorded for this clonotype. This sequence joins TRBV20-1 and TRBJ2-7; 9 bases map to TRBD1. Trimming took 1 base from V and 2 from J; bases not matched to a gene: 3. Per germline, CDR1 DFQATT and CDR2 SNEGSKA (reference sequence). The CDR3 runs to 14 residues. CDR3 protein: CSARVTGGTYEQYF. As DNA, the CDR3 is TGCAGTGCTAGAGTTACAGGGGGCACCTACGAGCAGTACTTC.

This clonotype has just a few counts. This chain uses TRBV5-1 with TRBJ2-7; no clear D. Germline V gene data show CDR1 as SGHRS and CDR2 as YFSETQ. The CDR3 loop spans 15 amino acids. Trimming left V 5 bases short and J 1 base short, with 16 bases between. The CDR3 region is CASRPAGPASYEQYF. CDR3 coding DNA: TGCGCCAGCAGACCGGCCGGGCCCGCTTCCTACGAGCAGTACTTC.

V and J are TRBV29-1 and TRBJ2-7; D gene ambiguous. There are 11 residues in the CDR3. V was shortened by 7 bases and J by 7 bases, with 14 bases between the two germline ends. The germline gives CDR1 SQVTM, CDR2 ANQGSEA. The CDR3 protein is CSALWTAEQYF. The CDR3 DNA is TGCAGCGCACTGTGGACCGCAGAGCAGTACTTC.

In this sample, this clonotype turned up a few times. The rearrangement joins TRBV7-2 to TRBJ2-2; D not certain. The CDR3 runs 14 residues. Germline CDR1 is SGHTA and CDR2 is FQGNSA. V was pared by 0 bases and J by 6 bases, with 8 bases between. CDR3: CASSLALSSGELFF. In DNA, the CDR3 is TGTGCCAGCAGCTTAGCGTTGTCTTCCGGGGAGCTGTTTTTT.

The rearrangement links TRBV20-1 to TRBJ1-5; no clear D. Germline loops: CDR1 DFQATT, CDR2 SNEGSKA (reference sequence). This CDR3 spans 14 amino acids. The ends were cut back, 2 bases at V and 4 bases at J, with 12 bases in the middle. As DNA, the CDR3 is TGCAGTGCTAGACTATTGTCGGGTAATCAGCCCCAGCATTTT. Protein sequence: CSARLLSGNQPQHF.

This clonotype has more than one count but fewer than ten. The V gene is TRBV13, the J gene TRBJ2-2, with TRBD1 matching 8 bases. The CDR3 totals 15 residues. CDR1 is PRHDT, CDR2 FYEKMQ, per germline (reference sequence). V lost 1 base, J lost 4 bases, and 2 bases stayed unmatched. DNA of the CDR3: TGTGCCAGCAGCTTAGATCAGGGGGCCACCGGGGAGCTGTTTTTT. Protein product: CASSLDQGATGELFF.

Here the CDR3 DNA reads TGTGCCAGCGTAGCGGGAGGGCCCTACGAGCAGTACTTC. This encodes CASVAGGPYEQYF. V is TRBV6-1 and J is TRBJ2-7; 11 nucleotides line up with TRBD2. The germline CDR1 and CDR2 sequences are MNHNS and SASEGT. CDR3 size: 13 residues. J was trimmed by 2 bases and V by 8 bases; bases with no gene match: 2.

Ten or more counts support this clonotype. This chain connects TRBV29-1 to TRBJ2-2, with D perhaps matching TRBD2 (5 bases). There are 14 residues in the CDR3. The germline V gene has CDR1 SQVTM and CDR2 ANQGSEA. The V end was cut by 1 base, the J end by 3 bases, with 9 bases between. Written as DNA, the CDR3 is TGCAGCGTTGAAGGGAGGACCCACACCGGGGAGCTGTTTTTT. Translation: CSVEGRTHTGELFF.

This clonotype has a handful of counts. The V gene is TRBV9, the J gene TRBJ2-2; D is unclear. The CDR3 is 15 amino acids. Trimming left V 2 bases short and J 8 bases short, with 16 bases between. Germline assignment: CDR1 SGDLS and CDR2 YYNGEE. CDR3 sequence: CASSVRGGEVGELFF. CDR3 nucleotide sequence: TGTGCCAGCAGCGTTCGTGGCGGAGAAGTGGGGGAGCTGTTTTTT.

DNA for the CDR3: TGTGCCAGCAGCTTAGCTATCTCAAGTTTCGACTCGCTGTTTTTT. Its translation is CASSLAISSFDSLFF. The V gene is TRBV7-2, the J gene TRBJ1-4, with D unresolved. CDR3 length equals 15 residues. Between the trimmed V and J ends, which lost 0 bases and 14 bases, there was a span of 19 bases. Germline V CDR1 and CDR2: SGHTA, FQGNSA. The variable domain in full, with the rest retrieved from reference TRBV7-2 and TRBJ1-4, is GAGVSQSPSNKVTEKGKDVELRCDPISGHTALYWYRQSLGQGLEFLIYFQGNSAPDKSGLPSDRFSAERTGGSVSTLTIQRTQQEDSAVYLCASSLAISSFDSLFFGSGTQLSVL.

In its sample, this clonotype was seen a few times. This chain joins TRBV20-1 and TRBJ2-3; 8 bases fit TRBD2. Germline V gene data show CDR1 as DFQATT and CDR2 as SNEGSKA (reference sequence). This CDR3 spans 15 amino acids. The V segment lost 4 bases and the J segment 0 bases; nucleotides outside the gene matches: 6. The CDR3 loop reads CSAILSSGSTDTQYF. The CDR3 region has the DNA TGCAGTGCTATCTTGTCTAGCGGGAGCACAGATACGCAGTATTTT.

This clonotype has ten or more counts. V and J are TRBV20-1 and TRBJ2-7, with D unresolved. CDR3 length: 13 residues. Deletions cut 6 bases from V and 0 bases from J, with 12 bases between. Germline values: CDR1 DFQATT, CDR2 SNEGSKA (reference sequence). Written as DNA, the CDR3 is TGCAGTGCAGGTGCCGGGTACTCCTACGAGCAGTACTTC. This sequence encodes CSAGAGYSYEQYF.

This chain links TRBV5-6 with TRBJ2-2; 8 bases match TRBD1. The germline V gene encodes CDR1 SGHDT and CDR2 YYEEEE. The CDR3 sequence is 16 residues long. V shed 4 bases, J shed 0 bases, and the junction held 5 bases outside the gene matches. CDR3 sequence (DNA): TGTGCCAGCAGCATTACAGGGGGATCGAACACCGGGGAGCTGTTTTTT. Residues: CASSITGGSNTGELFF.

The V call is TRBV29-1, the J call TRBJ1-2; D remains unclear. The CDR3 is made up of 15 amino acids. V shed 3 bases and J shed 3 bases, with 17 bases lying between them. Germline V gene data show CDR1 as SQVTM and CDR2 as ANQGSEA. The CDR3 nucleotides are TGCAGCGTTGATCGCGCAGAGAGAATAGACTATGGCTACACCTTC. The encoded protein is CSVDRAERIDYGYTF.

This clonotype was observed at least ten times. This rearrangement joins TRBV20-1 to TRBJ2-1; TRBD2 matches at 11 bases. The J segment lost 9 bases and the V segment lost 0 bases, leaving 10 bases of the junction unmatched. CDR1 and CDR2 (germline): DFQATT, SNEGSKA (reference sequence). This CDR3 is 16 amino acids long. Written as DNA, the CDR3 is TGCAGTGCTAGAGATCTAGGGCGGCTAGCGGGGGGTGAGCAGTTCTTC. Protein product: CSARDLGRLAGGEQFF.

V is TRBV28 and J is TRBJ2-7; 12 bases are shared with TRBD1. Trimming cost V 2 bases and J 5 bases; bases outside gene matches: 4. Germline loops: CDR1 MDHEN, CDR2 SYDVKM. This CDR3 region has 15 residues. CDR3: CASSLRGTGGHEQYF. The CDR3 DNA reads as TGTGCCAGCAGTTTAAGGGGGACAGGGGGCCACGAGCAGTACTTC.